This T cell receptor beta chain was found in a study of patients and donors after allogeneic stem cell transplantation. TCRdb fed the RT-PCR reads into MiXCR, producing one record per CDR3 protein. This repertoire shows approximately 170,000 distinct CDR3 sequences, approximately 24% found once; its top ten account for 20% to 30%. The table lists this clonotype with many counts. The sequence was collected from a human donor who was either an allogeneic HSCT recipient or a stem cell or donor lymphocyte infusion donor (not recorded which). It is not recorded whose cells these are; they may come from a transplant donor. The sequenced sample consisted of blood, either unsorted or a sorted T cell fraction (not recorded which).

This CDR3 reads CASSDSNQPQHF. The CDR3 DNA is TGTGCCAGCAGTGATAGCAATCAGCCCCAGCATTTT. The gene calls are TRBV12-3 or TRBV12-4 and TRBJ1-5; no reliable D call. This CDR3 spans 12 amino acids. The germline V and J ends were trimmed by 5 bases and 0 bases, with 2 bases remaining between them.